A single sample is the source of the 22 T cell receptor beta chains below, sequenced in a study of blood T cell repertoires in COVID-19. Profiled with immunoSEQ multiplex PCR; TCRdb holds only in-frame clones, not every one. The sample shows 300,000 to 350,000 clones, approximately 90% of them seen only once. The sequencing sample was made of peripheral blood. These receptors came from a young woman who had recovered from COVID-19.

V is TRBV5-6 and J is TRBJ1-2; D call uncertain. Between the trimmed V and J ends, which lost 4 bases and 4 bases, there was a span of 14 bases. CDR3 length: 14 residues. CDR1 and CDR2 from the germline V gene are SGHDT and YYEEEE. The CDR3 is CASSQGRIIYGYTF. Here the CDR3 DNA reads TGTGCCAGCAGCCAAGGGAGAATTATCTATGGCTACACCTTC. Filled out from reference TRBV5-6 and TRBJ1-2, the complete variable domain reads DAGVTQSPTHLIKTRGQQVTLRCSPKSGHDTVSWYQQALGQGPQFIFQYYEEEERQRGNFPDRFSGHQFPNYSSELNVNALLLGDSALYLCASSQGRIIYGYTFGSGTRLTVV.

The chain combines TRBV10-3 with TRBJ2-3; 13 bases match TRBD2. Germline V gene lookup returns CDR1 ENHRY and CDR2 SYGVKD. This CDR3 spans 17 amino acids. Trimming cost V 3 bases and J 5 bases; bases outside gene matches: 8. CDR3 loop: CAISELAGGPSKDTQYF. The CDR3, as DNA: TGTGCCATCAGTGAACTAGCGGGAGGGCCAAGTAAAGATACGCAGTATTTT.

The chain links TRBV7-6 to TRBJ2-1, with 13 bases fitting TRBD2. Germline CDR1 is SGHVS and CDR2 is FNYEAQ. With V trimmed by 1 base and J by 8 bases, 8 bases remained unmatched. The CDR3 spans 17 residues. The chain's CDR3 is CASSLVAPTSGGYEQFF. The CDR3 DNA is TGTGCCAGCAGCTTAGTTGCTCCGACTAGCGGGGGGTATGAGCAGTTCTTC.

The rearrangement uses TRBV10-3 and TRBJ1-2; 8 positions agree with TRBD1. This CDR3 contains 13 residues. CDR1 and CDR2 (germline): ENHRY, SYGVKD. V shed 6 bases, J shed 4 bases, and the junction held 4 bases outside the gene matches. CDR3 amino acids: CAIRRDRGYGYTF. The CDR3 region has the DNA TGTGCCATCAGGAGAGACAGGGGCTATGGCTACACCTTC.

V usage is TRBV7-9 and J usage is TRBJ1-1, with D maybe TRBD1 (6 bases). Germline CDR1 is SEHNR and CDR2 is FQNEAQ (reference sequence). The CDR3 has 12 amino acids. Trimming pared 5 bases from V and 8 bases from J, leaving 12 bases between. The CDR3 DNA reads TGTGCCAGCAGCCAACAGGGACCCGAAGCTTTCTTT. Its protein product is CASSQQGPEAFF. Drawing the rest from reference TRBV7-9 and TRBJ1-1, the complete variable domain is DTGVSQNPRHKITKRGQNVTFRCDPISEHNRLYWYRQTLGQGPEFLTYFQNEAQLEKSRLLSDRFSAERPKGSFSTLEIQRTEQGDSAMYLCASSQQGPEAFFGQGTRLTVV.

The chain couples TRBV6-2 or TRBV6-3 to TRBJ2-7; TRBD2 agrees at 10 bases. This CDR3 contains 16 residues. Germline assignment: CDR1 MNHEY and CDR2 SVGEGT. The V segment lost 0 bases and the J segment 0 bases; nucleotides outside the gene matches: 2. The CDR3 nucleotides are TGTGCCAGCAGTTACTCGAGACTAGCGGGCTCCTACGAGCAGTACGTC. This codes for CASSYSRLAGSYEQYV.

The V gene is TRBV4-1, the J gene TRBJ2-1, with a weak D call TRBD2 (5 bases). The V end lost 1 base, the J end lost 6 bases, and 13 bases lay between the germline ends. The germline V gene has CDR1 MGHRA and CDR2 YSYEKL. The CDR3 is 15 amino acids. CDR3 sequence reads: CASSQALPRGNEQFF. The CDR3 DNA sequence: TGCGCCAGCAGCCAAGCGCTACCTCGGGGCAATGAGCAGTTCTTC.

The CDR3 spells CASSSQSNTEAFF. In DNA form, the CDR3 reads TGTGCCAGCAGCTCACAATCGAACACTGAAGCTTTCTTT. The chain links TRBV5-5 to TRBJ1-1; D remains ambiguous. Germline-derived CDR1 and CDR2 are SGHKS and YYEKEE (reference sequence). This CDR3 has 13 residues. V lost 3 bases to trimming and J lost 1 base, with 7 bases between them.

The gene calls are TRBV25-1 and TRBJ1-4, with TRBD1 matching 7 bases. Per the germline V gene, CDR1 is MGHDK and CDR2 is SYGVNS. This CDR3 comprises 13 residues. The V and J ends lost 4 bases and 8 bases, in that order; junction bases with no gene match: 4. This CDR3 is CASSVGGEEKLFF. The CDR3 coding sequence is TGTGCCAGCAGTGTAGGGGGCGAGGAAAAACTGTTTTTT.

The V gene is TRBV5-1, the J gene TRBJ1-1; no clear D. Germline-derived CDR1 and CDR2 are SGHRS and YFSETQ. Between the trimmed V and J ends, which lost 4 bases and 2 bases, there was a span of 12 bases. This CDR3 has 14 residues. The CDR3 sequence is CASSPVQYNTEAFF. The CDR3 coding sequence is TGCGCCAGCAGCCCTGTACAATACAACACTGAAGCTTTCTTT.

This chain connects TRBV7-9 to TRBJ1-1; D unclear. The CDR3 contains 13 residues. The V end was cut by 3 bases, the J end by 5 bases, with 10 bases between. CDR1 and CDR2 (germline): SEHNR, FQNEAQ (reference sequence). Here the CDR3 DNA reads TGTGCCAGCAGCTTGCAGGCCTTAACTGAAGCTTTCTTT. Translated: CASSLQALTEAFF.

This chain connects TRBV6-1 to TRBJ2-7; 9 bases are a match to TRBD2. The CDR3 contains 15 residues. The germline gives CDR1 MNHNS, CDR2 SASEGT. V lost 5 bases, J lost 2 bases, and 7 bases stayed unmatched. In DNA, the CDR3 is TGTGCCAGCAGTCGCAGCGGGAGGACCCCCTACGAGCAGTACGTC. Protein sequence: CASSRSGRTPYEQYV.

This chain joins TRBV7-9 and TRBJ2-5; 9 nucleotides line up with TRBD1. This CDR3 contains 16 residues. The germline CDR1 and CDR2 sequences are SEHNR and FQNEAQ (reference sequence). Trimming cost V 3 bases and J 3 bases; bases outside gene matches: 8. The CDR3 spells CASSLPVGTGKETQYF. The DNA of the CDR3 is TGTGCCAGCAGCTTGCCGGTGGGGACAGGGAAAGAGACCCAGTACTTC. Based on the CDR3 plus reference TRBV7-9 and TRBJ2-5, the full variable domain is DTGVSQNPRHKITKRGQNVTFRCDPISEHNRLYWYRQTLGQGPEFLTYFQNEAQLEKSRLLSDRFSAERPKGSFSTLEIQRTEQGDSAMYLCASSLPVGTGKETQYFGPGTRLLVL.

Here the CDR3 DNA reads TGTGCCAGCAGCTTAGCGGGAGGGCGGAATGAGCAGTTCTTC. It is translated as CASSLAGGRNEQFF. The rearrangement joins TRBV5-8 to TRBJ2-1; 10 bases fit TRBD2. CDR3 length equals 14 residues. The V gene end was trimmed by 2 bases and the J gene end by 7 bases; junction bases not matched to a gene: 3. Germline values: CDR1 SGHTS, CDR2 YDEGEE.

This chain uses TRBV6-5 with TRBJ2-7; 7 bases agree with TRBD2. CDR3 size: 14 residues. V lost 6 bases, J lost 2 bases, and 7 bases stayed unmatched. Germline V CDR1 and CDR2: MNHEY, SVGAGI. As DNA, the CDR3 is TGTGCCAGCAGGAAGGCCGGGGGGACCTACGAGCAGTACGTC. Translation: CASRKAGGTYEQYV.

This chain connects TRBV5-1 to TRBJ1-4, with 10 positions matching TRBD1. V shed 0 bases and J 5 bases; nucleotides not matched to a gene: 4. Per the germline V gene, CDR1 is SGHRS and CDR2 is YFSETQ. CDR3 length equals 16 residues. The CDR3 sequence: CASSLGETGGNEKLFF. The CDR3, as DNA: TGCGCCAGCAGCTTGGGGGAGACAGGGGGCAATGAAAAACTGTTTTTT.

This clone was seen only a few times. CDR3 in DNA: TGTGCCATCAGTGTAGGGGAACTAGCGGGAAGTAGTGATGAGCAGTTCTTC. Translating gives CAISVGELAGSSDEQFF. The chain links TRBV10-3 to TRBJ2-1; TRBD2 matches 10 bases. The CDR3 runs 17 residues. From germline, CDR1 is ENHRY and CDR2 SYGVKD. Trimming removed 4 bases from V and 8 bases from J; junction bases left unmatched: 14.

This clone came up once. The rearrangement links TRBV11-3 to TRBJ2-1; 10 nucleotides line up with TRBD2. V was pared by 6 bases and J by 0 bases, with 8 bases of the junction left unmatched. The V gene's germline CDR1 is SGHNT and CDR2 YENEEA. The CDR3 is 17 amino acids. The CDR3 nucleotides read TGTGCCAGCAGTTACCCTAGCGGGAGAAGCTCCTACAATGAGCAGTTCTTC. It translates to CASSYPSGRSSYNEQFF.

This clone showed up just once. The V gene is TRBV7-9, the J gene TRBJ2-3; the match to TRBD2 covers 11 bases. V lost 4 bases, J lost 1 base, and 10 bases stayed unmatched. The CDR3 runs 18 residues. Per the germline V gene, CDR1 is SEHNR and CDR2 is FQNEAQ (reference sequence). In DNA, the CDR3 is TGTGCCAGCAGCTCCTTAGCGGGAGGGCCTGGGGGCACAGATACGCAGTATTTT. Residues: CASSSLAGGPGGTDTQYF.

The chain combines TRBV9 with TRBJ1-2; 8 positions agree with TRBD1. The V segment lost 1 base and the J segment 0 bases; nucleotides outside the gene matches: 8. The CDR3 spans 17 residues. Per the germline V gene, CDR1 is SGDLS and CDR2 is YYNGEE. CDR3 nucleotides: TGTGCCAGCAGCGTAACGGGCAGGGGGCCTGCTAACTATGGCTACACCTTC. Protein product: CASSVTGRGPANYGYTF.

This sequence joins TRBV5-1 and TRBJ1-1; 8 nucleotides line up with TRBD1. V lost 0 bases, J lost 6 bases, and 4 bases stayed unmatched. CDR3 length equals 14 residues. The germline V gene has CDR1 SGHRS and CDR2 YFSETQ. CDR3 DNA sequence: TGCGCCAGCAGCTTGGGGACAGGGACCCCTGAAGCTTTCTTT. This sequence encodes CASSLGTGTPEAFF.

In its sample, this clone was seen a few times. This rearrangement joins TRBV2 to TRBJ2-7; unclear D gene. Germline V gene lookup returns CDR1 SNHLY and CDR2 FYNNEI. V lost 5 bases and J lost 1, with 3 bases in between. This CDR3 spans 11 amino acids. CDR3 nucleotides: TGTGCCAGCAGTCCGTCCTACGAGCAGTACGTC. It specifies CASSPSYEQYV.